A selection of T cell receptor beta chains follows, all from one sample in a study of shared clonotypes between healthy human individuals. TCRdb keeps only in-frame clones here, not all; method: immunoSEQ multiplex PCR. The table records 2 million to 3 million clones, 80% to 95% of them present only once. The specimen sequenced was naive CD4+ T cells from PBMCs. Receptor source: a young man in good health. Some clones in this sample may be carry-over from other donors' samples. Both conserved end residues are part of each CDR3. Fields, in order: D gene, clone size, V gene, J gene, CDR3 protein, CDR3 DNA. The D gene is left open where the match is weak. The size entry is marked missing in some rows and otherwise reads once, few, many or a size class.

D gene: TRBD2; clone size: .; V gene: TRBV13; J gene: TRBJ2-7; CDR3 protein: CASSLAGGRYEQYF; CDR3 DNA: TGTGCCAGCAGCTTAGCGGGGGGTAGGTACGAGCAGTACTTC
D gene: .; clone size: .; V gene: TRBV2; J gene: TRBJ1-2; CDR3 protein: CASRVQQGWGYTF; CDR3 DNA: TGTGCCAGCAGGGTACAACAGGGTTGGGGCTACACCTTC
D gene: .; clone size: .; V gene: TRBV9; J gene: TRBJ2-1; CDR3 protein: CASSVVRESSYNEQFF; CDR3 DNA: TGTGCCAGCAGCGTAGTTAGGGAGAGCTCCTACAATGAGCAGTTCTTC
D gene: .; clone size: .; V gene: TRBV18; J gene: TRBJ2-1; CDR3 protein: CASSPQTVSNEQFF; CDR3 DNA: TGTGCCAGCTCACCACAGACAGTAAGCAATGAGCAGTTCTTC
D gene: TRBD2; clone size: .; V gene: TRBV5-4; J gene: TRBJ2-1; CDR3 protein: CASSPAGGLSANEQFF; CDR3 DNA: TGTGCCAGCAGCCCAGCGGGAGGCCTCTCGGCGAATGAGCAGTTCTTC
D gene: TRBD2; clone size: .; V gene: TRBV6-5; J gene: TRBJ2-1; CDR3 protein: CASSYVAGGRGEQFF; CDR3 DNA: TGTGCCAGCAGTTATGTAGCGGGAGGCCGGGGTGAGCAGTTCTTC
D gene: TRBD1; clone size: .; V gene: TRBV7-9; J gene: TRBJ2-2; CDR3 protein: CASSLKGQGAPGELFF; CDR3 DNA: TGTGCCAGCAGCTTAAAAGGACAGGGGGCCCCCGGGGAGCTGTTTTTT
D gene: .; clone size: .; V gene: TRBV6-1; J gene: TRBJ1-5; CDR3 protein: CASSERLGGRVNQPQHF; CDR3 DNA: TGTGCCAGCAGTGAAAGGTTAGGAGGTAGGGTTAATCAGCCCCAGCATTTT
D gene: TRBD1; clone size: .; V gene: TRBV7-9; J gene: TRBJ1-2; CDR3 protein: CASSRNTGDYGYTF; CDR3 DNA: TGTGCCAGCAGCCGTAACACAGGGGACTATGGCTACACCTTC
D gene: .; clone size: .; V gene: TRBV5-1; J gene: TRBJ1-1; CDR3 protein: CASSLGPSMNTEAFF; CDR3 DNA: TGCGCCAGCAGCTTGGGCCCGAGCATGAACACTGAAGCTTTCTTT
D gene: .; clone size: .; V gene: TRBV4-2; J gene: TRBJ2-7; CDR3 protein: CASSSGAGSSYEQYF; CDR3 DNA: TGTGCCAGCAGCTCCGGGGCGGGAAGCTCCTACGAGCAGTACTTC
D gene: TRBD2; clone size: .; V gene: TRBV7-3; J gene: TRBJ2-2; CDR3 protein: CASSLDPAASGRGELFF; CDR3 DNA: TGTGCCAGCAGCTTAGATCCTGCGGCTAGCGGGAGGGGGGAGCTGTTTTTT
D gene: .; clone size: once; V gene: TRBV28; J gene: TRBJ2-7; CDR3 protein: CASSQQRGSYEQYF; CDR3 DNA: TGTGCCAGCAGCCAACAGAGGGGTAGCTACGAGCAGTACTTC
D gene: .; clone size: .; V gene: TRBV30; J gene: TRBJ2-5; CDR3 protein: CAWSDGASSQETQYF; CDR3 DNA: TGTGCCTGGAGTGACGGGGCTAGCTCTCAAGAGACCCAGTACTTC
D gene: .; clone size: once; V gene: TRBV4-1; J gene: TRBJ2-3; CDR3 protein: CASSRVADTQYF; CDR3 DNA: TGCGCCAGCAGCCGGGTGGCAGATACGCAGTATTTT
D gene: .; clone size: .; V gene: TRBV11-2; J gene: TRBJ2-5; CDR3 protein: CASSLWGETQYF; CDR3 DNA: TGTGCCAGCAGCTTATGGGGGGAGACCCAGTACTTC
D gene: .; clone size: .; V gene: TRBV27; J gene: TRBJ2-5; CDR3 protein: CASRCPMPPGPQETQYF; CDR3 DNA: TGTGCCAGCCGATGCCCGATGCCCCCGGGGCCGCAAGAGACCCAGTACTTC
D gene: .; clone size: .; V gene: TRBV6-6; J gene: TRBJ1-5; CDR3 protein: CASSYSRGVQPQHF; CDR3 DNA: TGTGCCAGCAGTTACAGTCGAGGAGTCCAGCCCCAGCATTTT
D gene: .; clone size: .; V gene: TRBV7-2; J gene: TRBJ2-5; CDR3 protein: CASSLGPQREETQYF; CDR3 DNA: TGTGCCAGCAGCTTAGGTCCCCAGCGGGAAGAGACCCAGTACTTC
D gene: TRBD2; clone size: .; V gene: TRBV18; J gene: TRBJ2-3; CDR3 protein: CASSRTGTNTDTQYF; CDR3 DNA: TGTGCCAGCTCACGTACCGGGACTAACACAGATACGCAGTATTTT
D gene: .; clone size: .; V gene: TRBV28; J gene: TRBJ2-7; CDR3 protein: CASSLGGAVDSYEQYF; CDR3 DNA: TGTGCCAGCAGTTTGGGGGGCGCAGTGGACTCCTACGAGCAGTACTTC
D gene: .; clone size: .; V gene: TRBV19; J gene: TRBJ2-7; CDR3 protein: CASSITSPFYEQYF; CDR3 DNA: TGTGCCAGTAGTATTACTAGCCCGTTCTACGAGCAGTACTTC
D gene: .; clone size: .; V gene: TRBV28; J gene: TRBJ1-1; CDR3 protein: CASSSLGLAKDTEAFF; CDR3 DNA: TGTGCCAGCAGTTCCCTCGGTTTGGCTAAGGACACTGAAGCTTTCTTT
D gene: .; clone size: .; V gene: TRBV7-2; J gene: TRBJ2-5; CDR3 protein: CASSLLWATQYF; CDR3 DNA: TGTGCCAGCAGCTTGCTGTGGGCGACCCAGTACTTC
D gene: .; clone size: once; V gene: TRBV13; J gene: TRBJ1-1; CDR3 protein: CASSAPIGQMRNTEAFF; CDR3 DNA: TGTGCCAGCAGCGCACCGATTGGACAGATGAGGAACACTGAAGCTTTCTTT
D gene: .; clone size: .; V gene: TRBV5-5; J gene: TRBJ2-7; CDR3 protein: CASSRKVEGTYEQYF; CDR3 DNA: TGTGCCAGCAGCCGAAAGGTCGAGGGAACCTACGAGCAGTACTTC